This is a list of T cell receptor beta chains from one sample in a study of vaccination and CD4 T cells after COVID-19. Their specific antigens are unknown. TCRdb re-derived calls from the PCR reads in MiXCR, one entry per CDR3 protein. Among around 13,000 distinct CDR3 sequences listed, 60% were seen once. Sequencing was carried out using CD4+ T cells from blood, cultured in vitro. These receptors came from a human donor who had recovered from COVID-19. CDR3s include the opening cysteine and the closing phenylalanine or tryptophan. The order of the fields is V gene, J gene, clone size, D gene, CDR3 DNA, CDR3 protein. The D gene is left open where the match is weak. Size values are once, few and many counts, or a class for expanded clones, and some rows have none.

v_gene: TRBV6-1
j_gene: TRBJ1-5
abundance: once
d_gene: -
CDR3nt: TGTGCTGGGAGCCAGGGGCCCCAGGGGCCCCAGCATTTT
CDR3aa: CAGSQGPQGPQHF

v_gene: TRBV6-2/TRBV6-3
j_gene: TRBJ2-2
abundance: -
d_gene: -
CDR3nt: TGTGCCAGCAGAGTGCGGCAGGGGCGGGTCACCGGGGAGCTGTTTTTT
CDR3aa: CASRVRQGRVTGELFF

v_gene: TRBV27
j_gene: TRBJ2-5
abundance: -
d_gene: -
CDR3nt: TGTGCCAGCAGTTTGGGAGTAGACTTTCGCGGAGAGACCCAGTACTTC
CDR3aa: CASSLGVDFRGETQYF

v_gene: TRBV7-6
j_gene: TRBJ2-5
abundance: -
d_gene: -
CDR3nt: TGTGCCACCTCCGTCGGGATAGCGCAATATCAAGAGACCCAGTACTTC
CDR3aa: CATSVGIAQYQETQYF

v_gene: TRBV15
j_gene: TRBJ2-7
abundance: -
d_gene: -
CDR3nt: TGTGCCACCAGCAGAGGGGGGACAATCTACGAGCAGTACTTC
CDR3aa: CATSRGGTIYEQYF

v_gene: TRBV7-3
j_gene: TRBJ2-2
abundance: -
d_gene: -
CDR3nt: TGTGCCAGCAGCTACGAGACTCGGCAAAGGCCCGGGGAGCTGTTTTTT
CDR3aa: CASSYETRQRPGELFF

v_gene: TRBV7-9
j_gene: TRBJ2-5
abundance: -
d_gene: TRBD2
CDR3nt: TGTGCCAGCAGGATACTAGCGGCCTCTTACCAAGAGACCCAGTACTTC
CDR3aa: CASRILAASYQETQYF

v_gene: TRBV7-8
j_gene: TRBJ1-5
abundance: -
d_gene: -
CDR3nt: TGTGCCAGCAGCCCGAGCGCAGGGGCCGCCGGCAATCAGCCCCAGCATTTT
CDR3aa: CASSPSAGAAGNQPQHF

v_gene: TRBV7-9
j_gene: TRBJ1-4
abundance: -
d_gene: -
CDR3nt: TGTGCCAGCAGCTTGGGGACGGCCTTAGGAAATGAAAAACTGTTTTTT
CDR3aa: CASSLGTALGNEKLFF

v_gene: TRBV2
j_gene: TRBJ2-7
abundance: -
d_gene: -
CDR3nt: TGTGCCAGCCGGGACGGAAGAACGGACGAGCAGTACTTC
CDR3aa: CASRDGRTDEQYF

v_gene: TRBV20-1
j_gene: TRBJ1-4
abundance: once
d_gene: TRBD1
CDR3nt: TGCAGTGCTACAGGACAGGATAATGAAAAACTGTTTTTT
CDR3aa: CSATGQDNEKLFF

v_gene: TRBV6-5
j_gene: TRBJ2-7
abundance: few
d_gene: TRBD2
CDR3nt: TGTGCCAGCAGTTACTCAGATACCGGGACTAAGACCTACGAGCAGTACTTC
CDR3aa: CASSYSDTGTKTYEQYF

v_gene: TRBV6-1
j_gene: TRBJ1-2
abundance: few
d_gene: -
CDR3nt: TGTGCCAGCAGTAAGAACAGGGAGGGTTATGGCTACACCTTC
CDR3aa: CASSKNREGYGYTF

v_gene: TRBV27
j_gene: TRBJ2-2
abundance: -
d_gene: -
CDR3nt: TGTGCCAGCAGTTTATGGGGTGTCACCGGGGAGCTGTTTTTT
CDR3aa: CASSLWGVTGELFF

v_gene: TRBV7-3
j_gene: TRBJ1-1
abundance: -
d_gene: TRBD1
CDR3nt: TGTGCCAGCAGCCAAGGCAGGGGGACTGAAGCTTTCTTT
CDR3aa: CASSQGRGTEAFF

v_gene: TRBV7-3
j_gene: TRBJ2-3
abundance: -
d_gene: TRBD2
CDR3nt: TGTGCCAGCAGCTTACTAGCGGGGTCCTTCACAGATACGCAGTATTTT
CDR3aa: CASSLLAGSFTDTQYF

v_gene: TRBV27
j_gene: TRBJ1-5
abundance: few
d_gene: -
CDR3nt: TGTGCCAGCAGGGAAGAGGGCAGGGGTGACCAGCCCCAGCATTTT
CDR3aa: CASREEGRGDQPQHF

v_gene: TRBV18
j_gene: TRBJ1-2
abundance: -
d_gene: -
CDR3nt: TGTGCCAGCTCACCAGAACAAAATACCTACACCTTC
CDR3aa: CASSPEQNTYTF

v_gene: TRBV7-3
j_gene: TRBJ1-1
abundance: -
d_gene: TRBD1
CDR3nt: TGTGCCACCGACAGGGTCTCCGACACTGAAGCTTTCTTT
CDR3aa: CATDRVSDTEAFF

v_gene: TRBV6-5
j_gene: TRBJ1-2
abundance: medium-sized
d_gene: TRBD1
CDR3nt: TGTGCCAGCAGTTCCCGGACAGGGGACTATGGCTACACCTTC
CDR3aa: CASSSRTGDYGYTF

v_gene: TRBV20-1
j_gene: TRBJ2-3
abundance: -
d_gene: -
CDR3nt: TGCAGTGCTAGGGGGATAGAGCAGTATTTT
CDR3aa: CSARGIEQYF

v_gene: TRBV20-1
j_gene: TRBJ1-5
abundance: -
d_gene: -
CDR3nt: TGCAGTGCTAGTGACCTTAGCAATCAGCCCCAGCATTTT
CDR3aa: CSASDLSNQPQHF

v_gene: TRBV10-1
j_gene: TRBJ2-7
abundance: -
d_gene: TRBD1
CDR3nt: TGCGCCAGAGTTGTGGACAGGGGCTACGAGCAGTACTTC
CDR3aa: CARVVDRGYEQYF

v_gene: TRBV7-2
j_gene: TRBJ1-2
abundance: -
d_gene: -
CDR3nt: TGTGCCAGCAGCTTAGACAGGGTGTATGGCTACACCTTC
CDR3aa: CASSLDRVYGYTF

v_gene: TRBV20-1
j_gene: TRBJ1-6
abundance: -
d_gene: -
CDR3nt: TGCAGTGCTAGACGGGACACAAACATCAATTCACCCCTCCACTTT
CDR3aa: CSARRDTNINSPLHF

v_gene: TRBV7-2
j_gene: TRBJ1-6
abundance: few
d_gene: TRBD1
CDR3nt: TGTGCCAGCAGCCTGACAGGGGAATCACCCCTCCACTTT
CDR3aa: CASSLTGESPLHF

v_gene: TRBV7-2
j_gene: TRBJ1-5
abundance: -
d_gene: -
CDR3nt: TGTGCCAGCAGCTTAGTAGGTAGGGTTAGCAATCAGCCCCAGCATTTT
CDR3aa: CASSLVGRVSNQPQHF

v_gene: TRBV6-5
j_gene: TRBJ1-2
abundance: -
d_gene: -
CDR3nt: TGTGCCAGCAGTTCCGAGGGGGAATATGGCTACACCTTC
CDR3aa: CASSSEGEYGYTF

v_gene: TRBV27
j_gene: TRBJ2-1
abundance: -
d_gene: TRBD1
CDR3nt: TGTGCCAGCACCCGATCCGCGGCGGGACAGGTATACAATGAGCAGTTCTTC
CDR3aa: CASTRSAAGQVYNEQFF

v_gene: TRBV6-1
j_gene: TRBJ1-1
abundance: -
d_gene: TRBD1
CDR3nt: TGTGCCAGCAGGAGGGGCTTCAGGGGGCAAAACACTGAAGCTTTCTTT
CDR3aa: CASRRGFRGQNTEAFF

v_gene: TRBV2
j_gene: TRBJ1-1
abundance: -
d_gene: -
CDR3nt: TGTGCCAGCGCCTGGGGCACTGAAGCTTTCTTT
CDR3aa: CASAWGTEAFF

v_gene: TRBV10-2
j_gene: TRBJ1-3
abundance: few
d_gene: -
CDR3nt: TGCGCCAGCAGCCGGGACCGGGCGGACACCATATATTTT
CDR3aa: CASSRDRADTIYF